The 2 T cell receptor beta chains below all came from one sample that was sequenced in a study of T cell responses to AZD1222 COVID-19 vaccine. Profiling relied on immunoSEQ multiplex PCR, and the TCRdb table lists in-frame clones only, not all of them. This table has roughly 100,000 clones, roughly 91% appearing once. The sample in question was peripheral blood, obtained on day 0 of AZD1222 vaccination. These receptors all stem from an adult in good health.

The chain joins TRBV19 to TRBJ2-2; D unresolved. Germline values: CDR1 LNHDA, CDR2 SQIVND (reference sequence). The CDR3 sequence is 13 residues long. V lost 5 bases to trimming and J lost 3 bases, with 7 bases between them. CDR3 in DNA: TGTGCCAGTAGTGAAGTTTACACCGGGGAGCTGTTTTTT. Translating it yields CASSEVYTGELFF.

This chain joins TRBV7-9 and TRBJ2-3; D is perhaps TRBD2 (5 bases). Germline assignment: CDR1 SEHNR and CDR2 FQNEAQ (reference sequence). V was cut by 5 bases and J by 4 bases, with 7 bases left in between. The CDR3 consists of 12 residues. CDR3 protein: CASSRGADTQYF. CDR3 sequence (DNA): TGTGCCAGCAGCCGGGGTGCAGATACGCAGTATTTT.